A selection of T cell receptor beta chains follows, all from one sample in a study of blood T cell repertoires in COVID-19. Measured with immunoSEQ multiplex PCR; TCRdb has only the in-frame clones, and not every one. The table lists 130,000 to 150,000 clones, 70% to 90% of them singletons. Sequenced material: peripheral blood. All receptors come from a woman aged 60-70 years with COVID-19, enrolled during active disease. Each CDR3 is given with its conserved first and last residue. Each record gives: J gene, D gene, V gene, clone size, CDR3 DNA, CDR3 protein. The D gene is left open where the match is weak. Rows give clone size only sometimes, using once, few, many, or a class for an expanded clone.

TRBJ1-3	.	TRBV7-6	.	TGTGCCAGCAGCTTCTCGGACGGGGGAGGAAACACCATATATTTT	CASSFSDGGGNTIYF
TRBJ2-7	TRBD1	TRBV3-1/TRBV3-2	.	TGTGCCAGCAGCCCCCCAGGGACAGGGGGTTTGAAGTACTTC	CASSPPGTGGLKYF
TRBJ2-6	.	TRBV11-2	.	TGTGCCAGCAGCTTGTTCCCAGGGGCTTCGTTCGCGGGGGCCAACGTCCTGACTTTC	CASSLFPGASFAGANVLTF
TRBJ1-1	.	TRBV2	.	TGTGCCAGCAGTGATGAGACATTGGGCACTGAAGCTTTCTTT	CASSDETLGTEAFF
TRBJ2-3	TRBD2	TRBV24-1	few	TGTGCCGCCTCAAGCGGGGCTAGCACAGATACGCAGTATTTT	CAASSGASTDTQYF
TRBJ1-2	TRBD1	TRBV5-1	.	TGCGCCAGCAGCTTGGTGGGACAGGGATCTGGCTACACCTTC	CASSLVGQGSGYTF
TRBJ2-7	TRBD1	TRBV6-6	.	TGTGCCAGCAACTACATACAAACAGGGGCCAACGAGCAGTACTTC	CASNYIQTGANEQYF
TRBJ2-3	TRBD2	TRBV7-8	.	TGTGCCAGCAGCCCGGGACTAGCGGGGGGGACAGATACGCAGTATTTT	CASSPGLAGGTDTQYF
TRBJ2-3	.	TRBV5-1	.	TGCGCCAGCAGTGCGCGGGGGCTTAGGGCGCAGTATTTT	CASSARGLRAQYF
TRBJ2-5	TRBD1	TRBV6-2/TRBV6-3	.	TGTGCCAGCAGCAGGGGGACAGCTGATCCTCTAGAAGAGACCCAGTACTTC	CASSRGTADPLEETQYF
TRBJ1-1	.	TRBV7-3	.	TGTGCCAGCAGCTTATGGGGGGGCACTGAAGCTTTCTTT	CASSLWGGTEAFF
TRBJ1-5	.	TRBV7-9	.	TGTGCCGCTGATGGGGGGGCACTCAGTAATCAGCCCCAGCATTTT	CAADGGALSNQPQHF
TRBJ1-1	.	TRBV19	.	TGTGCCAGTTTCCGGGGAAACACTGAAGCTTTCTTT	CASFRGNTEAFF
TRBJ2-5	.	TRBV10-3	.	TGTGCCATCAGTGAGTCGAAGACAGCACAAGAGACCCAGTACTTC	CAISESKTAQETQYF
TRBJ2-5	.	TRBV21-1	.	TGTGCCAGCAGCAAAACCACAAGACAGGCGCAAGAGACCCAGTACTTC	CASSKTTRQAQETQYF
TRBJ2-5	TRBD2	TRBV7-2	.	TGTGCCAGCAGCCCAGGTGTGGCGGGGGGACTGGAGACCCAGTACTTC	CASSPGVAGGLETQYF
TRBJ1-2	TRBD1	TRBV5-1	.	TGCGCCAGCAGCTTGGCGCTAGGGGGCGAGGGCTACACCTTC	CASSLALGGEGYTF